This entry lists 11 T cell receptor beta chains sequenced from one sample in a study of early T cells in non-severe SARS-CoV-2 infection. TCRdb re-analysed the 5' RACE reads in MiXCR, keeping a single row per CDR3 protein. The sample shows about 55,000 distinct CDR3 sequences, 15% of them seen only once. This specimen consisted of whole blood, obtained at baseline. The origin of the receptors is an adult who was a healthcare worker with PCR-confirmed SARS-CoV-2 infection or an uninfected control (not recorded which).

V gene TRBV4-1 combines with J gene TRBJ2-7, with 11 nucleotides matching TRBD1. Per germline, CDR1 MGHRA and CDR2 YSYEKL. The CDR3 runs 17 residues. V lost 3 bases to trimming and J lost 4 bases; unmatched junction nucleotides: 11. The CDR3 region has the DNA TGCGCCAGCAGCCACGCTAAAGGGACAGGGGGAGCGTACGAGCAGTACTTC. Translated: CASSHAKGTGGAYEQYF.

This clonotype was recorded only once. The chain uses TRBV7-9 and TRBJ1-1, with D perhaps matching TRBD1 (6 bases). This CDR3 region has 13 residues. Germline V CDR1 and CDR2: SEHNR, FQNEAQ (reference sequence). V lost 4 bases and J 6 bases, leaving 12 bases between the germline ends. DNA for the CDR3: TGTGCCAGCAGCTCCACAGGGCTCCCTGAAGCTTTCTTT. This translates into CASSSTGLPEAFF.

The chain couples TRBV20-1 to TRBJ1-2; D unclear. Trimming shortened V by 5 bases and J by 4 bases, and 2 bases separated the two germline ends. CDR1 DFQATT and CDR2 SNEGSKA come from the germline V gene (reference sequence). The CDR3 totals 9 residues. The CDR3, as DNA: TGCAGTGCTGGCTATGGCTACACCTTC. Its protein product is CSAGYGYTF.

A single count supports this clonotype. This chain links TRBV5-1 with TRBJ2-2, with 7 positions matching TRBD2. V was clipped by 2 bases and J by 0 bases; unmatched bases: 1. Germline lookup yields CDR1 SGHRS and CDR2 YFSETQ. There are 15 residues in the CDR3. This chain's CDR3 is CASSFSGPNTGELFF. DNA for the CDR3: TGCGCCAGCAGCTTTAGCGGGCCGAACACCGGGGAGCTGTTTTTT.

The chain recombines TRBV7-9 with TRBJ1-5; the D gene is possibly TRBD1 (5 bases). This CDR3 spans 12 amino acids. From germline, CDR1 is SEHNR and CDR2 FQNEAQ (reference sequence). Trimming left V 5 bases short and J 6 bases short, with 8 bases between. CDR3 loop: CASSGQGQPQHF. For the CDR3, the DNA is TGTGCCAGCAGCGGTCAGGGTCAGCCCCAGCATTTT.

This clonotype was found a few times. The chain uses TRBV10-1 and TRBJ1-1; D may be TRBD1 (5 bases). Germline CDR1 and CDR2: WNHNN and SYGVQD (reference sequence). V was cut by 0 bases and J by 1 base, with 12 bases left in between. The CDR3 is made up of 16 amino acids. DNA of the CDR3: TGCGCCAGCAGTGAGTCGGGACGGATGGAGAACACTGAAGCTTTCTTT. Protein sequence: CASSESGRMENTEAFF.

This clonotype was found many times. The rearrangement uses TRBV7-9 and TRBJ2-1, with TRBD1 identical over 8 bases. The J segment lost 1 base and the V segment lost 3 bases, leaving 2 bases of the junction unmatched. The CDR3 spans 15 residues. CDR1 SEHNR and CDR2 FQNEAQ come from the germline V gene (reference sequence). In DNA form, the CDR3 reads TGTGCCAGCAGCTTGGGACAGGTGTCCTACAATGAGCAGTTCTTC. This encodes CASSLGQVSYNEQFF. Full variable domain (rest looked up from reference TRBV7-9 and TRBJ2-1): DTGVSQNPRHKITKRGQNVTFRCDPISEHNRLYWYRQTLGQGPEFLTYFQNEAQLEKSRLLSDRFSAERPKGSFSTLEIQRTEQGDSAMYLCASSLGQVSYNEQFFGPGTRLTVL.

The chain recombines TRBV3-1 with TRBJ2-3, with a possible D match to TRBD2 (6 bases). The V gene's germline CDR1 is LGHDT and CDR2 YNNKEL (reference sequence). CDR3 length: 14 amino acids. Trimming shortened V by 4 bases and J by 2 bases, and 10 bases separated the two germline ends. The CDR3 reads CASSLSGSTDTQYF. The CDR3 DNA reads TGTGCCAGCAGCCTCAGCGGGTCCACAGATACGCAGTATTTT.

The CDR3: CASRSLTSGGVETQYF. The CDR3, as DNA: TGTGCCAGCAGATCCCTGACTAGCGGGGGGGTAGAGACCCAGTACTTC. The V and J genes are TRBV6-1 and TRBJ2-5, with 14 bases fitting TRBD2. CDR1 and CDR2 (germline): MNHNS, SASEGT. The V gene end was trimmed by 6 bases and the J gene end by 4 bases; junction bases not matched to a gene: 7. The CDR3 extends over 16 amino acids.

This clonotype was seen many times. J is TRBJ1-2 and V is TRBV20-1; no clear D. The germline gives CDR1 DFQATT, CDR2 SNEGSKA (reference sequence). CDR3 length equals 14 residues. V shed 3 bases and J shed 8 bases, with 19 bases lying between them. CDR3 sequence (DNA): TGCAGTGCTAGTCACGGGGTTACCCTTTCGGGCTACACCTTC. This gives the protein CSASHGVTLSGYTF.

The DNA for the CDR3 is TGTGCCAGCAAGCGGCTGACTACTAGCACAGATACGCAGTATTTT. It codes for CASKRLTTSTDTQYF. The chain uses TRBV2 and TRBJ2-3; D perhaps matches TRBD2 (5 bases). V gave up 7 bases and J gave up 0 bases, with 14 bases separating them. The germline V gene has CDR1 SNHLY and CDR2 FYNNEI. This CDR3 is built from 15 residues.